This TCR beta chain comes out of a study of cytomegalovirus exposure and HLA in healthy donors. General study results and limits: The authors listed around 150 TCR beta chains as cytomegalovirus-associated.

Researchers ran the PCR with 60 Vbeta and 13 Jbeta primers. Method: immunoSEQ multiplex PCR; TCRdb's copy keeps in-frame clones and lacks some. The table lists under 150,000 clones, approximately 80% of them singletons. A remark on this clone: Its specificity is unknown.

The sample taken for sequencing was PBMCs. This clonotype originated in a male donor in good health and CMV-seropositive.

CDR3 sequence: CASSLEPGQGPYEQYF. The CDR3 nucleotides are TGCGCCAGCAGCTTGGAGCCCGGACAGGGCCCCTACGAGCAGTACTTC. The genes are TRBV5-1 and TRBJ2-7, with 8 bases fitting TRBD1. Trimming removed 0 bases from V and 2 bases from J; junction bases left unmatched: 7. The CDR3 spans 16 residues. Germline assignment: CDR1 SGHRS and CDR2 YFSETQ. Together with reference TRBV5-1 and TRBJ2-7, the CDR3 gives the full variable domain: KAGVTQTPRYLIKTRGQQVTLSCSPISGHRSVSWYQQTPGQGLQFLFEYFSETQRNKGNFPGRFSGRQFSNSRSEMNVSTLELGDSALYLCASSLEPGQGPYEQYFGPGTRLTVT.